One sample yielded the 11 T cell receptor beta chains listed below, sequenced in a study of blood T cell repertoires in COVID-19. Using immunoSEQ multiplex PCR, the repertoire was profiled, and TCRdb retains in-frame clones only, with some absent. The sample has some 100,000 clones, around 86% seen once. The sequenced sample consisted of PBMCs or T cells enriched from blood (not recorded which). These receptors came from a woman aged 45-65 years who had recovered from COVID-19.

The chain has TRBV2 and TRBJ1-5, with 8 bases that match TRBD1. The trim removed 2 bases at V and 2 bases at J, leaving 2 bases unmatched. Germline lookup yields CDR1 SNHLY and CDR2 FYNNEI. The CDR3 extends over 15 amino acids. CDR3 amino acids: CASSEMGQGNQPQHF. The CDR3 DNA reads as TGTGCCAGCAGTGAAATGGGACAGGGCAATCAGCCCCAGCATTTT.

The chain links TRBV5-6 to TRBJ1-2; D is undetermined. Trimming pared 4 bases from V and 3 bases from J, leaving 13 bases between. CDR1 is SGHDT, CDR2 YYEEEE, per germline. This CDR3 contains 14 residues. CDR3: CASSQPDGDYGYTF. DNA of the CDR3: TGTGCCAGCAGCCAACCGGACGGGGACTATGGCTACACCTTC.

The chain's CDR3 is CASRTSGGANVLTF. CDR3 nucleotides: TGTGCCAGCAGAACATCTGGTGGGGCCAACGTCCTGACTTTC. V and J are TRBV28 and TRBJ2-6; D gene uncertain. The CDR3 length is 14 residues. Germline values: CDR1 MDHEN, CDR2 SYDVKM. V was clipped by 6 bases and J by 3 bases, with 9 bases between them.

The chain couples TRBV10-2 to TRBJ2-7; 16 nucleotides agree with TRBD2. J gave up 3 bases and V 6 bases, and 8 bases lay outside the gene matches. Germline lookup yields CDR1 WSHSY and CDR2 SAAADI. There are 17 residues in the CDR3. CDR3 in DNA: TGCGCCAGCAGCTCGGGACTAGCGGGGGGGGGTCACTACGAGCAGTACTTC. Translating gives CASSSGLAGGGHYEQYF.

V and J are TRBV7-3 and TRBJ2-1, with 10 bases fitting TRBD2. This CDR3 has 16 residues. The J segment lost 3 bases and the V segment lost 5 bases, leaving 7 bases of the junction unmatched. Germline lookup yields CDR1 SGHTA and CDR2 FQGTGA. The CDR3 DNA sequence: TGTGCCAGCAGCCTCTCTAGCGGGGGATACTACAATGAGCAGTTCTTC. This gives the protein CASSLSSGGYYNEQFF.

The rearrangement uses TRBV19 and TRBJ2-7; no clear D. CDR3 length equals 11 residues. Germline values: CDR1 LNHDA, CDR2 SQIVND (reference sequence). Between the trimmed V and J ends, which lost 7 bases and 3 bases, there was a span of 7 bases. CDR3: CASTDFYEQYF. In DNA, the CDR3 is TGTGCCAGTACCGACTTCTACGAGCAGTACTTC.

In this sample, this clone turned up once. The chain uses TRBV6-2 or TRBV6-3 and TRBJ2-3; D gene ambiguous. Per the germline V gene, CDR1 is MNHEY and CDR2 is SVGEGT. V was trimmed by 5 bases and J by 4 bases, leaving 7 bases between them. CDR3 length equals 12 residues. This CDR3 reads CASSPSSDTQYF. CDR3 nucleotides: TGTGCCAGCAGTCCCTCGTCAGATACGCAGTATTTT.

The gene calls are TRBV3-1 (or the pseudogene TRBV3-2) and TRBJ2-7; TRBD2 aligns across 14 bases. This CDR3 region has 16 residues. The trim removed 1 base at V and 3 bases at J, leaving 2 bases unmatched. Germline loops: CDR1 LGHDT, CDR2 YNNKEL (reference sequence). The CDR3 sequence: CASSQVGTSGSYEQYF. The CDR3 nucleotides read TGTGCCAGCAGCCAAGTGGGGACTAGCGGGAGCTACGAGCAGTACTTC.

The chain joins TRBV5-1 to TRBJ1-1; TRBD1 aligns across 9 bases. The germline V gene encodes CDR1 SGHRS and CDR2 YFSETQ. The V gene end was trimmed by 3 bases and the J gene end by 2 bases; junction bases not matched to a gene: 8. The CDR3 has 16 amino acids. The DNA for the CDR3 is TGCGCCAGCAGCTGGACGAGGGACAGGGCTAACACTGAAGCTTTCTTT. This encodes CASSWTRDRANTEAFF.

The rearrangement uses TRBV5-6 and TRBJ1-2, with 8 bases fitting TRBD1. This CDR3 is built from 14 residues. CDR1 and CDR2 (germline): SGHDT, YYEEEE. V was pared by 7 bases and J by 6 bases, with 11 bases of the junction left unmatched. Here the CDR3 DNA reads TGTGCCAGCGCTGGAGAGGGCAGGGGGCATGGCTACACCTTC. Translating it yields CASAGEGRGHGYTF. Complete variable domain (other parts from reference TRBV5-6 and TRBJ1-2): DAGVTQSPTHLIKTRGQQVTLRCSPKSGHDTVSWYQQALGQGPQFIFQYYEEEERQRGNFPDRFSGHQFPNYSSELNVNALLLGDSALYLCASAGEGRGHGYTFGSGTRLTVV.

The chain joins TRBV6-5 to TRBJ1-2; tentatively, D is TRBD1 (6 bases). Trimming cost V 10 bases and J 4 bases, with 22 bases left between them. The CDR3 totals 15 residues. The germline gives CDR1 MNHEY, CDR2 SVGAGI. The CDR3 bases are TGTGCCACCGACCATGGGCAGGGGCGCATCTATGGCTACACCTTC. Translation gives CATDHGQGRIYGYTF.